Listed here are 4 T cell receptor beta chains from one sample, sequenced in a study of T cell responses to AZD1222 COVID-19 vaccine. Some clones are missing from TCRdb's copy, which holds only in-frame ones; the method was immunoSEQ multiplex PCR. The data contain about 120,000 clones, around 86% of them singletons. Material: peripheral blood, obtained on day 0 of AZD1222 vaccination. Receptors originate from an adult in good health.

This chain joins TRBV5-5 and TRBJ1-5, with D hard to call. Trimming stripped 2 bases from V and 3 bases from J, with 15 bases between. Germline CDR1 SGHKS, CDR2 YYEKEE (reference sequence). There are 16 residues in the CDR3. This CDR3 reads CASSFLLGLNNQPQHF. Written as DNA, the CDR3 is TGTGCCAGCAGCTTTCTTCTCGGACTGAACAATCAGCCCCAGCATTTT.

The chain recombines TRBV24-1 with TRBJ2-3; D may be TRBD1 (6 bases). The CDR3 spans 18 residues. Deletions cut 2 bases from V and 0 bases from J, with 17 bases between. CDR1 and CDR2 from the germline V gene are KGHDR and SFDVKD. CDR3 protein: CATSDYRQADTSTDTQYF. CDR3 sequence (DNA): TGTGCCACCAGTGATTACAGACAGGCCGACACTAGCACAGATACGCAGTATTTT.

The gene calls are TRBV19 and TRBJ1-2; D not resolved. The CDR3 runs to 14 residues. The V end was cut by 5 bases, the J end by 6 bases, with 16 bases between. Germline CDR1 and CDR2: LNHDA and SQIVND (reference sequence). The CDR3: CASSANSGVDGYTF. The DNA for the CDR3 is TGTGCCAGTAGTGCGAATTCGGGTGTTGATGGCTACACCTTC.

In the case of this clone: Additional DNA sequences in this sample encode the identical CDR3. The chain uses TRBV18 and TRBJ2-7; no reliable D call. The CDR3 consists of 11 residues. V lost 6 bases to trimming and J lost 3 bases, with 6 bases between them. The germline V gene encodes CDR1 KGHSH and CDR2 LQKENI. The CDR3 DNA reads TGTGCCAGCTCGGCGAACTACGAGCAGTACTTC. This sequence encodes CASSANYEQYF.